These 9 T cell receptor beta chains were sequenced from one sample in a study of response to subunit inactivated influenza vaccine. TCRdb re-analysed the RT-PCR reads in MiXCR, keeping a single row per CDR3 protein. This table holds 450,000 to 700,000 distinct CDR3 sequences, 12% to 15% found once. The specimen comprised PBMCs from blood, sampled about 13 days after vaccination. The receptors were sampled from a man aged 45-65 years who received an inactivated influenza vaccine.

This clonotype was detected a few times. The chain recombines TRBV13 with TRBJ2-6, with D possibly matching TRBD1 (6 bases). CDR3 length: 16 amino acids. CDR1 and CDR2 (germline): PRHDT, FYEKMQ (reference sequence). Trimming took off 5 bases at V and 2 bases at J, with 13 bases between the two ends. CDR3 DNA: TGTGCCAGCAGCACTTTCCGACAGGCTGGGGCCAACGTCCTGACTTTC. Its translation: CASSTFRQAGANVLTF.

This clonotype was counted only a few times. The chain joins TRBV3-1 to TRBJ1-5; D unresolved. Per the germline V gene, CDR1 is LGHDT and CDR2 is YNNKEL (reference sequence). The CDR3 is 14 residues long. V was clipped by 0 bases and J by 7 bases, with 10 bases between them. For the CDR3, the DNA is TGTGCCAGCAGCCAAGATGCCCGGAGGCAGCCCCAGCATTTT. Translated, it gives CASSQDARRQPQHF. Together with reference TRBV3-1 and TRBJ1-5, the CDR3 gives the full variable domain: DTAVSQTPKYLVTQMGNDKSIKCEQNLGHDTMYWYKQDSKKFLKIMFSYNNKELIINETVPNRFSPKSPDKAHLNLHINSLELGDSAVYFCASSQDARRQPQHFGDGTRLSIL.

This clonotype has more than one count but fewer than ten. The genes are TRBV12-3 or TRBV12-4 and TRBJ2-5; TRBD2 matches 8 bases. The CDR3 runs to 13 residues. V shed 6 bases, J shed 1 base, and the junction held 1 base outside the gene matches. CDR3 protein: CASRGLVQETQYF. The CDR3 DNA is TGTGCCAGCAGGGGACTAGTCCAAGAGACCCAGTACTTC.

The chain is built from TRBV10-3 and TRBJ2-2, with 9 bases matching TRBD1. The CDR3 extends over 15 amino acids. Germline CDR1 is ENHRY and CDR2 is SYGVKD. Germline trimming cut 1 base from V and 4 bases from J; bases unmatched to any gene: 1. CDR3 region: CAISELTGGTGELFF. The CDR3, as DNA: TGTGCCATCAGTGAGTTGACAGGGGGCACCGGGGAGCTGTTTTTT.

This clonotype showed up just a few times. The CDR3 protein is CASSLSRDNEKLFF. As DNA, the CDR3 is TGTGCCAGCAGCTTATCCCGGGACAATGAAAAACTGTTTTTT. This chain uses TRBV7-2 with TRBJ1-4; D possibly corresponds to TRBD1 (5 bases). This CDR3 region has 14 residues. Germline V gives CDR1 SGHTA, CDR2 FQGNSA. Trimming pared 2 bases from V and 5 bases from J, leaving 9 bases between.

CDR3 region: CASSISGRPYNSPLHF. The CDR3 nucleotides are TGTGCCAGTAGTATCTCCGGCAGGCCGTACAATTCACCCCTCCACTTT. This chain joins TRBV19 and TRBJ1-6; the D is unclear. CDR3 length: 16 amino acids. V dropped 3 bases and J dropped 7 bases, with 16 bases sitting between them. Germline V lookup: CDR1 LNHDA, CDR2 SQIVND (reference sequence).

The genes are TRBV7-9 and TRBJ1-1; D is perhaps TRBD1 (5 bases). CDR3 size: 14 residues. The germline V gene encodes CDR1 SEHNR and CDR2 FQNEAQ (reference sequence). Trimming shortened V by 5 bases and J by 1 base, and 11 bases separated the two germline ends. CDR3 residues: CASSPQGWNTEAFF. The CDR3, as DNA: TGTGCCAGCAGCCCGCAGGGTTGGAACACTGAAGCTTTCTTT.

This clonotype was seen a handful of times. The gene calls are TRBV9 and TRBJ2-3, with a weak D call TRBD1 (6 bases). CDR3 length: 12 amino acids. Germline V gives CDR1 SGDLS, CDR2 YYNGEE. Deletions cut 4 bases from V and 5 bases from J, with 8 bases between. For the CDR3, the DNA is TGTGCCAGCAGCACACAGGGAGATACGCAGTATTTT. Translated, it gives CASSTQGDTQYF.

Only a few counts were recorded for this clonotype. CDR3 sequence: CAISDGNGDGYEQYF. The CDR3 DNA reads as TGTGCCATCAGTGATGGTAACGGGGATGGGTACGAGCAGTACTTC. The chain combines TRBV10-3 with TRBJ2-7; a possible D gene is TRBD2 (5 bases). Per the germline V gene, CDR1 is ENHRY and CDR2 is SYGVKD. V gave up 3 bases and J gave up 4 bases, with 16 bases separating them. The CDR3 loop spans 15 amino acids.